Below are 7 T cell receptor beta chains sequenced from a single sample in a study of control samples from healthy donors and cancer patients. Assay: immunoSEQ multiplex PCR; the TCRdb copy retains only in-frame clones and omits some. The sample consists of approximately 180,000 clones, around 94% of them appearing once. The material sequenced was blood. The receptors originated from a woman aged 18-29 years in good health.

The V gene is TRBV11-3, the J gene TRBJ2-5, with 7 positions matching TRBD1. The V segment lost 5 bases and the J segment 2 bases; nucleotides outside the gene matches: 14. Germline lookup yields CDR1 SGHNT and CDR2 YENEEA. The CDR3 is 17 residues long. This CDR3 reads CASSTRLGWGQQETQYF. The CDR3 bases are TGTGCCAGCAGCACACGCCTCGGTTGGGGACAGCAAGAGACCCAGTACTTC. The variable domain in full, with the rest retrieved from reference TRBV11-3 and TRBJ2-5, is EAGVVQSPRYKIIEKKQPVAFWCNPISGHNTLYWYLQNLGQGPELLIRYENEEAVDDSQLPKDRFSAERLKGVDSTLKIQPAELGDSAVYLCASSTRLGWGQQETQYFGPGTRLLVL.

This chain connects TRBV18 to TRBJ2-1; D gene unclear. CDR3 length: 15 amino acids. V lost 1 base, J lost 4 bases, and 11 bases lay in between. Germline V gives CDR1 KGHSH, CDR2 LQKENI. The CDR3 coding sequence is TGTGCCAGCTCACCACGGGTCACTTATTACAATGAGCAGTTCTTC. It yields the protein CASSPRVTYYNEQFF.

The chain couples TRBV3-1 (or the pseudogene TRBV3-2) to TRBJ2-3; maybe TRBD2 (6 bases). The CDR3 extends over 17 amino acids. The V gene's germline CDR1 is LGHDT and CDR2 YNNKEL (reference sequence). With 4 bases removed from V and 0 bases from J, the gap between germline ends came to 17 bases. The CDR3: CASSPGWRDSSTDTQYF. The CDR3 DNA sequence: TGTGCCAGCAGCCCAGGGTGGCGGGACTCTAGCACAGATACGCAGTATTTT.

The CDR3 nucleotides are TGTGCCAGCAAGACAGGGGGCGACGGTGGGCCCCAGCATTTT. Translated, it gives CASKTGGDGGPQHF. The chain employs TRBV6-5 and TRBJ1-5; the match to TRBD1 covers 10 bases. CDR3 size: 14 residues. In germline, CDR1 is MNHEY, CDR2 SVGAGI. The junction had 9 bases not matched to a gene; V was cut back by 7 bases and J by 9 bases.

V gene TRBV9 combines with J gene TRBJ1-6; 9 bases are shared with TRBD1. Germline V gene sequence: CDR1 SGDLS, CDR2 YYNGEE. After removal of 3 bases from V and 10 bases from J, the junction contained 8 bases not matched to a gene. The CDR3 runs 15 residues. The CDR3 nucleotides are TGTGCCAGCAGCGAAGGGACAGGGAGTTACTCACCCCTCCACTTT. Its translation: CASSEGTGSYSPLHF.

The chain has TRBV12-3 or TRBV12-4 and TRBJ1-4; TRBD1 agrees at 7 bases. With 8 bases clipped from V and 8 bases from J, the junction kept 8 bases outside the gene matches. The CDR3 spans 13 residues. Here the CDR3 DNA reads TGTGCCAGCCAGACAGGGCGGGGAGAAAAACTGTTTTTT. Translation: CASQTGRGEKLFF.

The chain employs TRBV5-1 and TRBJ1-1, with TRBD1 as a possible D gene (5 bases). V was trimmed by 7 bases and J by 11 bases, leaving 21 bases between them. This CDR3 comprises 13 residues. Germline V gives CDR1 SGHRS, CDR2 YFSETQ. CDR3 sequence reads: CASARAAYMDAFF. The CDR3 DNA reads TGCGCCAGCGCCAGGGCAGCGTATATGGATGCTTTCTTT.